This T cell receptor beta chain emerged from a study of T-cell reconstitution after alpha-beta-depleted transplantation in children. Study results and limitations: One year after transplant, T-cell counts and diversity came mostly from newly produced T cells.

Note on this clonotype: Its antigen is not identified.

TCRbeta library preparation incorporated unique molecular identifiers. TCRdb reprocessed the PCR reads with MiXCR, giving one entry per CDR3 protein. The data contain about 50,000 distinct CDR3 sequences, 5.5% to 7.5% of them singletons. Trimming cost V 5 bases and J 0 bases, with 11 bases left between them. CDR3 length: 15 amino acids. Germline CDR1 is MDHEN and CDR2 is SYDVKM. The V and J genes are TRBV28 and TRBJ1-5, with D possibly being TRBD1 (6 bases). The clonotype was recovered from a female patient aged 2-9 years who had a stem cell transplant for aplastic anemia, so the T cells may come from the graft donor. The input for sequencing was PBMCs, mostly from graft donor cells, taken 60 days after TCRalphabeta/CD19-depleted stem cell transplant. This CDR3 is CASSGPGHSNQPQHF. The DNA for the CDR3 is TGTGCCAGCAGTGGTCCGGGACATAGCAATCAGCCCCAGCATTTT.